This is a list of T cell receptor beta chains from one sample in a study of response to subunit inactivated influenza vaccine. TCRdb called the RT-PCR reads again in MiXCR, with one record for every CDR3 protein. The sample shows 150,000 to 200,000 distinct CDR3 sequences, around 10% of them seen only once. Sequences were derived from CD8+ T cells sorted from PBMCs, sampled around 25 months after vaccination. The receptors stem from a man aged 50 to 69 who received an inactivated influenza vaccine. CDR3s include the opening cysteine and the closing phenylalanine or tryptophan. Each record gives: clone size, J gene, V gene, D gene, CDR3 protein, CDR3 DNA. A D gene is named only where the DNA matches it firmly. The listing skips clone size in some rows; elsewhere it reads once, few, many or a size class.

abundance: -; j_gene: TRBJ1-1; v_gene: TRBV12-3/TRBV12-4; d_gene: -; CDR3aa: CASSPGVLVEAFF; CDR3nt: TGTGCCAGCAGCCCGGGGGTCCTGGTTGAAGCTTTCTTT
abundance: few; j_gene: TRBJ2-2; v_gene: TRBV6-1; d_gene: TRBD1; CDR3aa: CASSDGTGNTGELFF; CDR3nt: TGTGCCAGCAGTGACGGGACAGGGAACACCGGGGAGCTGTTTTTT
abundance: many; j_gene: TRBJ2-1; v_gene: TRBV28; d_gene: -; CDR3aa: CASGFGGGTYNEQFF; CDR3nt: TGTGCCAGCGGGTTTGGAGGGGGAACCTACAATGAGCAGTTCTTC
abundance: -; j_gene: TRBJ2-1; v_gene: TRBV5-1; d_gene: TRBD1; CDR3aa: CASSLRQGSLNEQFF; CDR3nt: TGCGCCAGCAGCTTACGACAGGGGTCCCTCAATGAGCAGTTCTTC
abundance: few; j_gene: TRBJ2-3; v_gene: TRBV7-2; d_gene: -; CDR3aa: CASSFPSTDTQYF; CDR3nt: TGTGCCAGCAGCTTCCCTAGCACAGATACGCAGTATTTT
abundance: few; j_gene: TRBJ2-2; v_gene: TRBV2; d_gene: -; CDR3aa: CAGRRTGVNTGELFF; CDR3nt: TGTGCCGGCCGCCGAACGGGGGTAAACACCGGGGAGCTGTTTTTT
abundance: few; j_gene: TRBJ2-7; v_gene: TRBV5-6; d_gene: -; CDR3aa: CASSLARTAAYEQYF; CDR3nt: TGTGCCAGCAGCTTGGCGAGGACGGCAGCTTACGAGCAGTACTTC
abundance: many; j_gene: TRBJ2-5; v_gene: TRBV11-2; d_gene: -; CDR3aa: CASSPRLGWGEETQYF; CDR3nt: TGTGCCAGCAGCCCCCGACTAGGATGGGGGGAAGAGACCCAGTACTTC
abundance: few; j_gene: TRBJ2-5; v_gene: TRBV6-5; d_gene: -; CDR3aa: CASSYSSGWQETQYF; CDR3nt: TGTGCCAGCAGTTACTCGTCGGGTTGGCAAGAGACCCAGTACTTC
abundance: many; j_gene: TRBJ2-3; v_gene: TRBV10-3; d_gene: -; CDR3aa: CAITPDRKSTDTQYF; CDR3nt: TGTGCCATCACCCCAGACAGGAAGAGCACAGATACGCAGTATTTT
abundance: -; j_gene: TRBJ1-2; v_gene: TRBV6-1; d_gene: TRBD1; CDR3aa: CASSKTGADGYTF; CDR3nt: TGTGCCAGTTCAAAGACAGGGGCAGATGGCTACACCTTC
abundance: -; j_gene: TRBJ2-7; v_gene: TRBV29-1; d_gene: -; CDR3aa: CSVEDGQVSYEQYF; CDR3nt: TGCAGCGTTGAAGATGGGCAGGTCTCCTACGAGCAGTACTTC
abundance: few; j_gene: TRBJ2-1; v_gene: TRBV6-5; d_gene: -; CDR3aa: CASSYGGGSYNEQFF; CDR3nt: TGTGCCAGCAGTTACGGAGGGGGCTCCTACAATGAGCAGTTCTTC
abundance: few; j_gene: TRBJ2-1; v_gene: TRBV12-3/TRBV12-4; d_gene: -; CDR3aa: CASSDSPSYNEQFF; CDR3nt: TGTGCCAGCAGTGACAGTCCCTCCTACAATGAGCAGTTCTTC
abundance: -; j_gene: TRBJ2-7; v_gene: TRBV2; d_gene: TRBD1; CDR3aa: CASRAGGYYEQYF; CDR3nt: TGTGCCAGCAGGGCAGGGGGATATTACGAGCAGTACTTC
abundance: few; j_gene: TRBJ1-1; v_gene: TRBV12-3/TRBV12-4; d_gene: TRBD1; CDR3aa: CASRLGGAGTEAFF; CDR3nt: TGTGCCAGCAGATTAGGGGGCGCGGGCACTGAAGCTTTCTTT
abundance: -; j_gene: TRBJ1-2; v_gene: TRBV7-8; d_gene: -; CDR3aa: CASSLQDRKDYTF; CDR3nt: TGTGCCAGCAGCCTACAAGACAGGAAGGACTACACCTTC
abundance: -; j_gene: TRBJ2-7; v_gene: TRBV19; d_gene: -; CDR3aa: CASSPGRGVYEQYF; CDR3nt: TGTGCCAGTAGCCCCGGAAGGGGGGTCTACGAGCAGTACTTC
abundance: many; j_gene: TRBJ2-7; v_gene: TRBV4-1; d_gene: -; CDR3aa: CASSQSPSSYEQYF; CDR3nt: TGCGCCAGCAGCCAATCTCCGAGCTCCTACGAGCAGTACTTC
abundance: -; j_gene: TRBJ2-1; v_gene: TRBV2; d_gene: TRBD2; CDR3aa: CASLLPGLAGVGQFF; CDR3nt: TGTGCCAGCCTTTTACCGGGACTAGCGGGCGTCGGGCAGTTCTTC
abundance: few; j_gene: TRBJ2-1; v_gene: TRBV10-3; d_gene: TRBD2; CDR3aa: CAISESKGTSPSNEQFF; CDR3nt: TGTGCCATCAGTGAGTCGAAGGGGACTAGCCCTTCCAATGAGCAGTTCTTC
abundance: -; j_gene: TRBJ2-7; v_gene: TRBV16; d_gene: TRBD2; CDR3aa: CASSPNAGTSGSDEQYF; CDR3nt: TGTGCCAGCAGCCCAAACGCCGGGACTAGCGGGAGCGACGAGCAGTACTTC
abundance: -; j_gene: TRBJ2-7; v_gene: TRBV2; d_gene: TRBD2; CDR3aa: CASKSGRAPAYEQYF; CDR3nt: TGTGCCAGCAAAAGCGGGAGGGCCCCCGCCTACGAGCAGTACTTC
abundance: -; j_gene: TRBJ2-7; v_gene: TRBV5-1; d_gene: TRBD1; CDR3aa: CASSSGTGSEQYF; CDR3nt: TGCGCCAGCAGCTCCGGGACAGGGAGCGAGCAGTACTTC
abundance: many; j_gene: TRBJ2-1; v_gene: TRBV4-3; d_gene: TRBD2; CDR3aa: CASSQITSGKSHEQFF; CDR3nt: TGCGCCAGCAGCCAGATTACTAGCGGCAAAAGCCATGAGCAGTTCTTC
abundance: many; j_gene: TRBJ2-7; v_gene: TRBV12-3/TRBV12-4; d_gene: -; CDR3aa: CASSPPGRFYEQYF; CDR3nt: TGTGCCAGCAGTCCTCCGGGACGGTTCTACGAGCAGTACTTC
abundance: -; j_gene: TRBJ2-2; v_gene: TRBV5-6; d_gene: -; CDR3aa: CASSLVQSTGELFF; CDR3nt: TGTGCCAGCAGCTTGGTTCAGTCCACCGGGGAGCTGTTTTTT
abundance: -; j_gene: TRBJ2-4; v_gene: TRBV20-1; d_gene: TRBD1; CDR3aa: CSASSWPSTGQGANLDIQYF; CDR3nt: TGCAGTGCTAGTAGTTGGCCATCTACCGGACAGGGGGCGAATTTGGACATTCAGTACTTC
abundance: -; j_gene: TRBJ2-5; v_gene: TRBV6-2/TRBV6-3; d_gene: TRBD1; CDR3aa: CASSRLDRLKTQYF; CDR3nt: TGTGCCAGCAGCCGGCTGGACAGGCTCAAGACCCAGTACTTC
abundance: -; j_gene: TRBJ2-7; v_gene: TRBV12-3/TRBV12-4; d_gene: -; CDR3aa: CASSFQGLFYEQYF; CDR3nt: TGTGCCAGCAGTTTCCAGGGCCTATTCTACGAGCAGTACTTC
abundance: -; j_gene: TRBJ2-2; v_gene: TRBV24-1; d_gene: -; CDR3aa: CATSDLADAGELFF; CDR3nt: TGTGCCACCAGTGATCTCGCAGACGCCGGGGAGCTGTTTTTT
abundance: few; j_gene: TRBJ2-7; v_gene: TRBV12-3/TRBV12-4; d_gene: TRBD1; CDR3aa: CASRSGQGDLFEQYF; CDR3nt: TGTGCCAGCAGGTCTGGACAGGGGGACCTCTTCGAGCAGTACTTC
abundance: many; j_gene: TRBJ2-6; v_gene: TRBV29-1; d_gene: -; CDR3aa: CSVEDGSGANVLTF; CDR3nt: TGCAGCGTTGAAGATGGCTCAGGGGCCAACGTCCTGACTTTC
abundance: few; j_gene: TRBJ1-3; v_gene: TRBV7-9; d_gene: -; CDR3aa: CASGGAGLWGNTIYF; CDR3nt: TGTGCCAGCGGCGGGGCCGGCCTCTGGGGGAACACCATATATTTT
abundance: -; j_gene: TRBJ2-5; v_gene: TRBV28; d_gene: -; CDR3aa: CASKHGLAVQETQYF; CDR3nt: TGTGCCAGCAAACACGGATTAGCGGTCCAAGAGACCCAGTACTTC
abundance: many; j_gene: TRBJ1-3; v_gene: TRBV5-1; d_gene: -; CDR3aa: CASSVRVLSSGNTIYF; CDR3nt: TGCGCCAGCAGCGTCAGGGTCTTAAGCTCTGGAAACACCATATATTTT
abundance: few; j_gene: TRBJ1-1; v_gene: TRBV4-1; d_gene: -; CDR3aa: CASSRGQSGTEAFF; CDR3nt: TGCGCCAGCAGCCGTGGACAGTCGGGCACTGAAGCTTTCTTT
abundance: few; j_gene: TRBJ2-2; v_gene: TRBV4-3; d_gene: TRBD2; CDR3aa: CASSQDSPSGGTGELFF; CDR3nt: TGCGCCAGCAGCCAAGATTCCCCTAGCGGGGGAACCGGGGAGCTGTTTTTT
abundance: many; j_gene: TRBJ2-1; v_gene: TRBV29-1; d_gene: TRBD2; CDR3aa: CSEEGLGDEQFF; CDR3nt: TGCAGCGAGGAGGGACTAGGCGATGAGCAGTTCTTC